The 2 T cell receptor beta chains below were found in one sample sequenced in a study of blood T cells in healthy people across ages. It was with a sample-barcoded 5' primer and a J-beta primer mix that a second PCR of about 6 to 11 cycles was run. TCRdb re-derived calls from the 5' RACE reads in MiXCR, one entry per CDR3 protein. The sample lists around 1,600,000 distinct CDR3 sequences, about 42% occurring once. Sequencing was done on a sample of blood. These receptors were taken from a woman between 18 and 30 years old in good health.

To note about this clonotype: Relative to the germline gene, one junction end is altered; a read error may explain this. This sequence joins TRBV25-1 and TRBJ2-5; D unresolved. TRBJ2-7 matches the DNA end more closely, so the J call is doubtful. CDR3 length: 12 amino acids. Germline V gene data show CDR1 as MGHDK and CDR2 as SYGVNS. The chain's CDR3 is CAISVNPPEQYF. In DNA, the CDR3 is TGTGCCATCAGTGTAAATCCCCCCGAGCAGTACTTC.

This clonotype was observed a handful of times. A junction boundary mismatches the germline segment, possibly from a read error. The rearrangement joins TRBV7-7 to TRBJ1-2; TRBD1 agrees at 8 bases. The CDR3 totals 15 residues. Germline lookup yields CDR1 SSHAT and CDR2 FNYEAQ (reference sequence). CDR3 in DNA: TGTGCTAGCAGCCTAGACAGGGGTAGTGTCGGTGGCTACACCTTC. Translation gives CASSLDRGSVGGYTF. The variable domain in full, with the rest retrieved from reference TRBV7-7 and TRBJ1-2, is GAGVSQSPRYKVTKRGQDVTLRCDPISSHATLYWYQQALGQGPEFLTYFNYEAQPDKSGLPSDRFSAERPEGSISTLTIQRTEQRDSAMYRCASSLDRGSVGGYTFGSGTRLTVV.